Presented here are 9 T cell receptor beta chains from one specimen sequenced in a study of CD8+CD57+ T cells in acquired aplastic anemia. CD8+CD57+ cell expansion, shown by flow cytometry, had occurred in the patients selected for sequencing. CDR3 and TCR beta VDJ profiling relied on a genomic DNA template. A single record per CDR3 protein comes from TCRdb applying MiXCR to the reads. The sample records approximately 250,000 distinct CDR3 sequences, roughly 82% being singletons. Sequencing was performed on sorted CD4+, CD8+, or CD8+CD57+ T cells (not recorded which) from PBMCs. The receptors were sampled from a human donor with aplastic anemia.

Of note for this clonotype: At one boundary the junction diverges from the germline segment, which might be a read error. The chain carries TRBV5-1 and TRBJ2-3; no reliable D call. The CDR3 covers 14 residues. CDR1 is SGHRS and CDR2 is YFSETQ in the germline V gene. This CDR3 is CASSFTACSDTQYF. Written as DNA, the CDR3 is TGTGCCAGCAGCTTTACAGCCTGCTCCGATACGCAGTATTTT.

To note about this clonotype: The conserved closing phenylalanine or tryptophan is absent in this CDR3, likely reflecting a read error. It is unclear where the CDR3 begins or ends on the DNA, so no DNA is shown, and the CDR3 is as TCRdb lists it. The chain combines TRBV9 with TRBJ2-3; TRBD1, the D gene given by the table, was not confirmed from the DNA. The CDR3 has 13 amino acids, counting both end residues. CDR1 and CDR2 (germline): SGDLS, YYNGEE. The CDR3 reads CASSPRETGGSYV.

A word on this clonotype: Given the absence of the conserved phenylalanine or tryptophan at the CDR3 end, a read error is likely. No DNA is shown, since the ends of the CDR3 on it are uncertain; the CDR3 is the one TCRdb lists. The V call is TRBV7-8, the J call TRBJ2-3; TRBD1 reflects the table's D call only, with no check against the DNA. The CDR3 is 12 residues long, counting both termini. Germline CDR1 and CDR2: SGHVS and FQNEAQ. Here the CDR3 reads CASSLATGPDNL.

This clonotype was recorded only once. The DNA for the CDR3 is TGTGCCAGCAGCTTGGACGCGGCAGGTGGCTACACCTTC. Residues: CASSLDAAGGYTF. The chain has TRBV5-4 and TRBJ1-2, with unresolved D. CDR3 length: 13 residues. In germline, CDR1 is SGHNT, CDR2 YYREEE (reference sequence). Deletions cut 0 bases from V and 7 bases from J, with 10 bases between.

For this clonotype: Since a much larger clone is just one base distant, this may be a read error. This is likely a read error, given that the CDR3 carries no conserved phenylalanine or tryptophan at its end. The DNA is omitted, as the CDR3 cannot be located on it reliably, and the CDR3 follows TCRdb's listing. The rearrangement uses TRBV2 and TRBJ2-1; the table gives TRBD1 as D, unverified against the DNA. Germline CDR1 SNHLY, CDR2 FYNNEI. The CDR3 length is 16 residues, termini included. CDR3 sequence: CASGDGGTNTQYFGPC.

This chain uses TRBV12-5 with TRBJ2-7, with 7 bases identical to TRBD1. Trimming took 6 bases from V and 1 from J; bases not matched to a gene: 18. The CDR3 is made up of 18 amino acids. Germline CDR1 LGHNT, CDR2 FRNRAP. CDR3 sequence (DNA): TGTGCTAGTGGCCTTCATCCAGACGGGACAGCCCTTTCCTACGAGCAGTACGTC. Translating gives CASGLHPDGTALSYEQYV.

CDR3 in DNA: TGTGCCAGCAGCTTGGGGGGTGGCGGCGATACCAACGCCCTCCACTTT. This translates into CASSLGGGGDTNALHF. This chain links TRBV7-9 with TRBJ1-6; D is perhaps TRBD1 (5 bases). Germline-derived CDR1 and CDR2 are SEHNR and FQNEAQ (reference sequence). This CDR3 has 16 residues. V gave up 3 bases and J gave up 14 bases, with 23 bases separating them.

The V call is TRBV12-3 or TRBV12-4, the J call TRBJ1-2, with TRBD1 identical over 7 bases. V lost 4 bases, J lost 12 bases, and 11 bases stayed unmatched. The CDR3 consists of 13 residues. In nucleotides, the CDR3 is TGTGCCAGCAGTTACTCGGGGACAGCAGGCAACACCTTC. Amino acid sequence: CASSYSGTAGNTF.

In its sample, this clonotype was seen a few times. In DNA form, the CDR3 reads TGCAGCGTTGAACTAGAGACCCAGTACTTC. The encoded protein is CSVELETQYF. V is TRBV29-1 and J is TRBJ2-5; D uncertain. The CDR3 runs to 10 residues. Germline CDR1 and CDR2: SQVTM and ANQGSEA. V gave up 2 bases and J gave up 4 bases, with 2 bases separating them.